This T cell receptor beta chain was sequenced in a study of Ad26.COV2.S vaccination and SARS-CoV-2 variants (dated by TCRdb to the early 2020s). Looking at the study overall: Donors in the vaccine arm were drawn from COV1001, a phase I-IIa trial of Ad26.COV2.S in healthy adults that was multicentre, randomized, double-blind and placebo-controlled. TCRbeta repertoire sequencing was used to assess the specificity and breadth of SARS-CoV-2-reactive T cell receptors after Ad26.COV2.S vaccination. Throughout the experiments and outcome assessment, investigators stayed blinded to trial group allocation. A total of 32 samples were included in the TCR-sequenced set, comprising roughly 20 Ad26.COV2.S vaccine recipients, 5 placebo recipients and 8 SARS-CoV-2 convalescent individuals. Dosing of Ad26.COV2.S was intramuscular, at either 5x10^10 or 1x10^11 viral particles, delivered as one shot or as two shots spaced 56 days apart. Participants in the trial were split at random into five groups of five each, receiving low-dose or high-dose Ad26.COV2.S once or twice, or else placebo on both occasions.

TCRbeta CDR3 regions were sequenced with the immunoSEQ Assay. After extraction, genomic DNA underwent amplification by bias-controlled multiplex PCR, followed by high-throughput sequencing. The study's processing was this. Collapsing and filtering of sequences were performed to quantify the absolute abundance of each unique TCRbeta CDR3 region. Usable DNA was measured by amplifying reference genes present in all nucleated cells, and TCRbeta template counts were normalized to that usable DNA to estimate T cell fraction. Repertoire TCRs were annotated as SARS-CoV-2-specific by exact matching of V gene, CDR3 amino acid sequence and J gene to a known reactive TCR set. MIRA supplied the reference SARS-CoV-2 TCR set, which was filtered for enrichment in COVID-19-positive ImmuneCODE repertoires so that public or cross-reactive TCRs were removed. Based on the MIRA antigens, annotated TCRs were further analysed at the level of specific ORF or position within ORF. Breadth was defined as the number of annotated unique rearrangements divided by the total number of unique productive rearrangements, and depth was defined as the summed frequency of the annotated unique rearrangements. Two-sided Wilcoxon rank-sum tests were used to compare TCR breadth between groups. The source is immuneACCESS, and TCRdb retained only in-frame sequences with V and J called. Part of the clones is not carried over; for the studies checked, unresolved V genes explain less than half of this, and the remainder is unexplained. V and J calls and clone size are copied from that table; D and trimming were computed from the DNA. A total of around 300,000 clones appear in this sample, around 89% of them only once. The ten largest clonotypes hold around 5% of the sample.

From its cysteine to its phenylalanine, the CDR3 spans 15 amino acids. The retained sequence is limited to the CDR3, 45 bases, with the frame set at the first base. Trimming leaves V shorter by 0 bases and J shorter by 8 bases, with the junction holding 6 bases beyond the gene matches. The germline V gene (reference sequence) provides CDR1 GTSNPN and CDR2 SVGIG. The full study reports these points: Comparable non-spike TCR breadth was observed between vaccine and placebo recipients, consistent with only spike being contained in the vaccine. Higher spike-specific TCR breadth was observed in Ad26.COV2.S recipients than in placebo recipients (P = 0.0014). Substantial breadth of spike-specific CD8+ and CD4+ T cell responses was reported after vaccination. The study was not powered to compare responses between vaccine doses or regimens. The authors noted that the TCR breadth and depth analyses may have underestimated total T cell responses.

The sample's treatment or condition label is to be understood as: over 15 received Ad26.COV2.S at low or high dose, single or two shots; a few received placebo; per-sample allocation not given. For vaccine and placebo recipients, the sequenced repertoires came from samples collected on day 63 after the first injection. Between 29 July and 7 August 2020, Cohort 1b enrolled around 24 adults aged 18-55 years at one site in Boston, USA. Ad26.COV2.S consisted of a replication-incompetent adenovirus type 26 vector by which a prefusion-stabilized SARS-CoV-2 spike protein from the original Wuhan strain was expressed. To note about this clone: What antigen it recognizes has not been identified. Within one base of it there is no much larger clone, and no base qualities were kept.

The chain joins TRBV30 to TRBJ1-6, with 8 junctional bases fitting TRBD1. This specimen was peripheral blood, taken in a trial of Ad26.COV2.S vaccine versus placebo. This receptor was obtained from a person aged 18-65 years who received the Ad26.COV2.S COVID-19 vaccine or a placebo. The CDR3 region has the sequence CAWSVRTGSYSPLHF. Here is the DNA: TGTGCCTGGAGTGTAAGGACAGGGTCATATTCACCCCTCCACTTT.